The 32 T cell receptor beta chains presented below share a single source sample, sequenced in a study of blood T cell repertoires in COVID-19. Clones were sequenced by immunoSEQ multiplex PCR, and TCRdb holds only the in-frame ones, with some missing. There are 130,000 to 150,000 clones in the sample; roughly 86% occur only once, and around 1.9% lies in the top ten. Sequencing was carried out using peripheral blood. These receptors originate from a man aged 65-85 years with acute or convalescent COVID-19.

This clone turned up a few times. The chain carries TRBV6-1 and TRBJ1-1; D may be TRBD1 (5 bases). Germline CDR1 MNHNS, CDR2 SASEGT. Trimming took off 0 bases at V and 8 bases at J, with 10 bases between the two ends. This CDR3 is built from 13 residues. The CDR3 is CASSEAMRGEAFF. Here the CDR3 DNA reads TGTGCCAGCAGTGAAGCGATGCGGGGCGAAGCTTTCTTT.

The DNA of the CDR3 is TGTGCCAGCAGGACCCAGGCCGCTACCTTC. Its translation: CASRTQAATF. The chain recombines TRBV2 with TRBJ1-2, with D unclear. Germline V gene sequence: CDR1 SNHLY, CDR2 FYNNEI. This CDR3 spans 10 amino acids. Trimming removed 6 bases at V and 14 bases at J, with 13 bases between.

V usage is TRBV5-6 and J usage is TRBJ2-2; unclear D gene. The V end lost 0 bases, the J end lost 2 bases, and 17 bases lay between the germline ends. Germline CDR1 and CDR2: SGHDT and YYEEEE. The CDR3 has 18 residues. The CDR3: CASSLGLTGGFNTGELFF. CDR3 in DNA: TGTGCCAGCAGCTTGGGACTGACTGGCGGATTCAACACCGGGGAGCTGTTTTTT.

CDR3 amino acids: CASSGGWGGPLETQYF. CDR3 bases: TGTGCCAGCAGTGGTGGCTGGGGAGGGCCTCTAGAGACCCAGTACTTC. This sequence joins TRBV6-1 and TRBJ2-5; 7 nucleotides agree with TRBD2. The CDR3 is 16 residues long. Germline CDR1 is MNHNS and CDR2 is SASEGT. The V segment lost 4 bases and the J segment 4 bases; nucleotides outside the gene matches: 12.

This sequence joins TRBV10-2 and TRBJ2-1, with 9 bases identical to TRBD2. Germline V lookup: CDR1 WSHSY, CDR2 SAAADI. The CDR3 is 16 amino acids. J gave up 2 bases and V 6 bases, and 8 bases lay outside the gene matches. The CDR3 here is CASSDASGATYNEQFF. CDR3 DNA: TGCGCCAGCAGCGACGCTAGCGGGGCGACCTACAATGAGCAGTTCTTC.

The CDR3 DNA reads as TGTGCCAGCAGCCCGGACAGGGCAAATGAAAAACTGTTTTTT. Encoded protein: CASSPDRANEKLFF. This chain uses TRBV3-1 (or the pseudogene TRBV3-2) with TRBJ1-4, with 8 nucleotides matching TRBD1. Trimming took 4 bases from V and 5 from J; bases not matched to a gene: 3. Germline-derived CDR1 and CDR2 are LGHDT and YNNKEL (reference sequence). This CDR3 has 14 amino acids.

The genes are TRBV6-5 and TRBJ1-6; possibly TRBD1 for D (6 bases). This CDR3 has 14 amino acids. The germline V gene encodes CDR1 MNHEY and CDR2 SVGAGI. Trimming removed 3 bases at V and 9 bases at J, with 12 bases between. This chain's CDR3 is CASSYLRGSSPLHF. The CDR3 bases are TGTGCCAGCAGTTATCTCAGGGGCAGTTCACCCCTCCACTTT.

V usage is TRBV10-2 and J usage is TRBJ2-3; 9 positions match TRBD1. Germline-derived CDR1 and CDR2 are WSHSY and SAAADI. The CDR3 consists of 16 residues. The J segment lost 1 base and the V segment lost 7 bases, leaving 9 bases of the junction unmatched. Written as DNA, the CDR3 is TGCGCCAGCAACCCTACGGACAGGGGTGGCACAGATACGCAGTATTTT. Protein: CASNPTDRGGTDTQYF.

V and J are TRBV7-9 and TRBJ1-1; the D is unclear. This CDR3 has 15 amino acids. In germline, CDR1 is SEHNR, CDR2 FQNEAQ (reference sequence). V lost 1 base and J lost 3, with 12 bases in between. CDR3 bases: TGTGCCAGCAGCTTAGAGGGAGGGTGGGACACTGAAGCTTTCTTT. This gives the protein CASSLEGGWDTEAFF.

This clone was seen more than once but under ten times. The gene calls are TRBV11-2 and TRBJ1-5; D call uncertain. The germline CDR1 and CDR2 sequences are SGHAT and FQNNGV. This CDR3 region has 14 residues. Trimming pared 3 bases from V and 3 bases from J, leaving 9 bases between. The CDR3 region is CASSFEGINQPQHF. The CDR3 nucleotides read TGTGCCAGCAGCTTCGAGGGAATCAATCAGCCCCAGCATTTT.

This clone was seen more than once but under ten times. The CDR3 sequence: CASTRQGTTEAFF. Here the CDR3 DNA reads TGTGCCAGCACCAGACAGGGGACCACTGAAGCTTTCTTT. The rearrangement links TRBV6-5 to TRBJ1-1; 8 bases line up with TRBD1. CDR1 MNHEY and CDR2 SVGAGI come from the germline V gene. CDR3 length: 13 amino acids. V gave up 7 bases and J gave up 4 bases; unmatched junction bases: 5.

The genes are TRBV6-5 and TRBJ1-2; 7 bases line up with TRBD1. The germline gives CDR1 MNHEY, CDR2 SVGAGI. The V segment lost 5 bases and the J segment 5 bases; nucleotides outside the gene matches: 5. The CDR3 extends over 13 amino acids. The DNA for the CDR3 is TGTGCCAGCAGTACCGGGACAGAGTATGGCTACACCTTC. This translates into CASSTGTEYGYTF.

The chain carries TRBV28 and TRBJ2-7; possible D gene TRBD2, 6 bases. CDR1 is MDHEN, CDR2 SYDVKM, per germline. Trimming pared 5 bases from V and 7 bases from J, leaving 21 bases between. The CDR3 spans 15 residues. DNA for the CDR3: TGTGCCAGCAGTGGAACCGGGACTCCTCCTAGTGAGCAGTACTTC. Translated: CASSGTGTPPSEQYF.

V usage is TRBV6-1 and J usage is TRBJ2-7; 9 nucleotides align to TRBD1. V was clipped by 3 bases and J by 5 bases; unmatched bases: 5. The germline CDR1 and CDR2 sequences are MNHNS and SASEGT. This CDR3 comprises 14 residues. The CDR3 loop is CASSETGGRNEQYF. The CDR3 DNA sequence: TGTGCCAGCAGTGAGACAGGGGGGAGAAACGAGCAGTACTTC.

This clone has just a few counts. The chain has TRBV18 and TRBJ2-2; TRBD1 matches at 9 bases. This CDR3 is built from 17 residues. Germline V CDR1 and CDR2: KGHSH, LQKENI. Germline trimming cut 0 bases from V and 7 bases from J; bases unmatched to any gene: 9. This CDR3 reads CASSPPNRDRVFGELFF. The CDR3 nucleotides read TGTGCCAGCTCACCACCGAACCGGGACAGGGTCTTCGGGGAGCTGTTTTTT.

This clone was seen just once. The chain carries TRBV29-1 and TRBJ1-1; D is uncertain. Trimming shortened V by 5 bases and J by 3 bases, and 13 bases separated the two germline ends. The CDR3 runs 13 residues. CDR1 and CDR2 from the germline V gene are SQVTM and ANQGSEA. The CDR3 DNA is TGCAGCGTTCGAGAGGAGGGCTACACTGAAGCTTTCTTT. Its protein is CSVREEGYTEAFF.

The CDR3 reads CASSRTGGALTDEQFF. The CDR3 nucleotides are TGCGCCAGCAGCCGGACGGGGGGGGCGCTTACCGATGAGCAGTTCTTC. V and J are TRBV5-1 and TRBJ2-1, with 8 nucleotides matching TRBD2. This CDR3 contains 16 residues. The V gene's germline CDR1 is SGHRS and CDR2 YFSETQ. V gave up 4 bases and J gave up 8 bases; unmatched junction bases: 14.

V usage is TRBV6-5 and J usage is TRBJ1-2; unclear D gene. The CDR3 covers 14 residues. Looked up from germline, CDR1 is MNHEY and CDR2 is SVGAGI. V was trimmed by 0 bases and J by 1 base, leaving 6 bases between them. The CDR3 nucleotides are TGTGCCAGCAGTTACTCACTCGGTAACTATGGCTACACCTTC. It is translated as CASSYSLGNYGYTF.

The J gene is TRBJ2-1, the V gene TRBV5-1, with D perhaps TRBD1 (5 bases). CDR3 length: 18 residues. Germline-derived CDR1 and CDR2 are SGHRS and YFSETQ. Trimming removed 4 bases at V and 8 bases at J, with 28 bases between. This CDR3 is CASSLGRFGADGWHEQFF. The DNA of the CDR3 is TGCGCCAGCAGCCTCGGAAGGTTTGGGGCGGATGGATGGCATGAGCAGTTCTTC.

The rearrangement uses TRBV30 and TRBJ2-7; 10 nucleotides line up with TRBD2. The CDR3 has 16 amino acids. From germline, CDR1 is GTSNPN and CDR2 SVGIG (reference sequence). V lost 2 bases and J lost 1; bases outside the gene matches: 8. CDR3 in DNA: TGTGCCTGGAGTCCACCGGGACTAGCGCTTTCCTACGAGCAGTACTTC. The encoded protein is CAWSPPGLALSYEQYF.

This clone is a singleton in its sample. V usage is TRBV10-3 and J usage is TRBJ2-1, with TRBD2 matching 14 bases. CDR1 and CDR2 from the germline V gene are ENHRY and SYGVKD. CDR3 length: 13 residues. Losses at the gene ends were 10 bases for V and 9 bases for J; bases not matched to a gene: 5. The CDR3 loop reads CATGTSGRAEQFF. DNA for the CDR3: TGTGCCACAGGGACTAGCGGGAGAGCTGAGCAGTTCTTC.

The chain couples TRBV10-1 to TRBJ1-2; D remains unclear. With 2 bases removed from V and 8 bases from J, the gap between germline ends came to 12 bases. In germline, CDR1 is WNHNN, CDR2 SYGVQD (reference sequence). CDR3 length: 13 amino acids. Here the CDR3 reads CASSERAGKGYTF. CDR3 coding DNA: TGCGCCAGCAGTGAGAGAGCGGGGAAAGGCTACACCTTC.

The chain links TRBV6-5 to TRBJ1-6; the D is unclear. V was clipped by 5 bases and J by 6 bases, with 14 bases between them. The CDR3 is made up of 15 amino acids. Germline values: CDR1 MNHEY, CDR2 SVGAGI. The CDR3 loop reads CASSPPRGSNSPLHF. The CDR3 DNA reads TGTGCCAGCAGTCCCCCTCGAGGGAGTAATTCACCCCTCCACTTT.

The CDR3 bases are TGCAGCGTTGGTAGGGGTGAAGCTTTCTTT. Its protein is CSVGRGEAFF. The chain has TRBV29-1 and TRBJ1-1; D perhaps matches TRBD1 (5 bases). The germline CDR1 and CDR2 sequences are SQVTM and ANQGSEA. V was clipped by 4 bases and J by 7 bases, with 7 bases between them. The CDR3 has 10 residues.

The genes are TRBV10-2 and TRBJ2-3; 8 bases fit TRBD2. CDR1 and CDR2 (germline): WSHSY, SAAADI. The junction had 10 bases not matched to a gene; V was cut back by 4 bases and J by 4 bases. The CDR3 loop spans 16 amino acids. The CDR3 region has the DNA TGCGCCAGCAGTGTAGGTAGCGGGGCCCCAGCAGATACGCAGTATTTT. Its translation: CASSVGSGAPADTQYF.

The chain carries TRBV24-1 and TRBJ2-3; TRBD2 matches at 7 bases. This CDR3 comprises 11 residues. Germline V CDR1 and CDR2: KGHDR, SFDVKD. The junction had 0 bases not matched to a gene; V was cut back by 8 bases and J by 5 bases. Written as DNA, the CDR3 is TGTGCCACCATAGCGGGAGATACGCAGTATTTT. Protein product: CATIAGDTQYF.

The genes are TRBV10-1 and TRBJ2-7; TRBD1 matches at 8 bases. Per germline, CDR1 WNHNN and CDR2 SYGVQD (reference sequence). This CDR3 is built from 14 residues. V was clipped by 7 bases and J by 3 bases; unmatched bases: 8. As DNA, the CDR3 is TGCGCCAGCACCTTGACAGGGGCAAACTACGAGCAGTACTTC. Translation gives CASTLTGANYEQYF.

The chain couples TRBV25-1 to TRBJ2-3, with TRBD2 matching over 9 bases. CDR3 length: 13 amino acids. CDR1 MGHDK and CDR2 SYGVNS come from the germline V gene. V lost 10 bases and J lost 2; bases outside the gene matches: 4. CDR3 residues: CATASGNTDTQYF. Here the CDR3 DNA reads TGTGCCACGGCTAGCGGGAACACAGATACGCAGTATTTT.

V is TRBV6-5 and J is TRBJ1-5, with 9 bases aligning to TRBD1. With V trimmed by 8 bases and J by 6 bases, 8 bases remained unmatched. The CDR3 has 14 residues. Germline CDR1 MNHEY, CDR2 SVGAGI. CDR3 DNA sequence: TGTGCCAGCCAGGGGGGACAGGGCAGTCAGCCCCAGCATTTT. It yields the protein CASQGGQGSQPQHF.

The chain links TRBV5-4 to TRBJ2-5; TRBD2 might be the D (5 bases). Trimming removed 10 bases at V and 3 bases at J, with 19 bases between. CDR3 size: 14 residues. Germline V gene sequence: CDR1 SGHNT, CDR2 YYREEE (reference sequence). DNA for the CDR3: TGTGCCTCCGCCGATCCCAGCGGTGAAGAGACCCAGTACTTC. Translating it yields CASADPSGEETQYF.

V gene TRBV9 combines with J gene TRBJ2-1; D uncertain. Trimming took 0 bases from V and 8 from J, leaving 15 bases between them. The CDR3 spans 15 residues. The V gene's germline CDR1 is SGDLS and CDR2 YYNGEE. The CDR3 sequence is CASSVVHGYGDEQFF. The CDR3 DNA sequence: TGTGCCAGCAGCGTAGTTCACGGTTACGGAGATGAGCAGTTCTTC. Full variable domain (missing parts from reference TRBV9 and TRBJ2-1): DSGVTQTPKHLITATGQRVTLRCSPRSGDLSVYWYQQSLDQGLQFLIQYYNGEERAKGNILERFSAQQFPDLHSELNLSSLELGDSALYFCASSVVHGYGDEQFFGPGTRLTVL.

V and J are TRBV27 and TRBJ2-7; 8 bases are shared with TRBD2. In germline, CDR1 is MNHEY, CDR2 SMNVEV (reference sequence). CDR3 length: 15 amino acids. V dropped 4 bases and J dropped 4; count of bases not matched to a gene: 9. CDR3 sequence (DNA): TGTGCCAGCAGTTATTCGGCTAGCGGGTTTTACGAGCAGTACTTC. Translated, it gives CASSYSASGFYEQYF.